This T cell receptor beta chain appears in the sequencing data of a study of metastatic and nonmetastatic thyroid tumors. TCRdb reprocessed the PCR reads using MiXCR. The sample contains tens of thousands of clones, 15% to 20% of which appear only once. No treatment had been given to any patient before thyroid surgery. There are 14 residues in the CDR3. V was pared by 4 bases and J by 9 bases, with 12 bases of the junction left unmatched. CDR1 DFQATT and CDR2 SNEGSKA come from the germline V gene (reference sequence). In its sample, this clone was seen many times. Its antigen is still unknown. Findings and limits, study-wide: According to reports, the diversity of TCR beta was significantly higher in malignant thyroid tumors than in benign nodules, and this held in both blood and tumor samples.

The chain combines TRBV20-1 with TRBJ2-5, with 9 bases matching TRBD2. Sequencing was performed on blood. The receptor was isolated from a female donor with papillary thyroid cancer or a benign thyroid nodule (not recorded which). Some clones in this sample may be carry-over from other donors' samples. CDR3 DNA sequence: TGCAGTGCTACCCGGGCTAGCGGGGAGGGGGCCCAGTACTTC. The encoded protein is CSATRASGEGAQYF.